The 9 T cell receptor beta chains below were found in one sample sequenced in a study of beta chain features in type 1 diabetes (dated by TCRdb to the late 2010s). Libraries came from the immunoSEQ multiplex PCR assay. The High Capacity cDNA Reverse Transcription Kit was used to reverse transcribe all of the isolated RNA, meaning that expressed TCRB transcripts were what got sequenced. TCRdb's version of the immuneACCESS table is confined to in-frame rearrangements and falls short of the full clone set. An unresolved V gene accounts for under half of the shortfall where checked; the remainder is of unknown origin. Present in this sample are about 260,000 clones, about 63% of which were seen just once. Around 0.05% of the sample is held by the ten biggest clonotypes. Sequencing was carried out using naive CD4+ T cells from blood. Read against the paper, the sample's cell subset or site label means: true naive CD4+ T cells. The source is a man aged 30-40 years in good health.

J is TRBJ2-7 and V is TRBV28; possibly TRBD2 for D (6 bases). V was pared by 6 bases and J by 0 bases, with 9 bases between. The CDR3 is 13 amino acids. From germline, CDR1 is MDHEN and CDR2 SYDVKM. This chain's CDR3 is CASSGTASYEQYF. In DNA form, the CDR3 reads TGTGCCAGCAGCGGGACTGCCTCCTACGAGCAGTACTTC.

DNA of the CDR3: TGTGCCATCAGTGAACCTCCGGGACCCCGGGAGCAGTTCTTC. Protein product: CAISEPPGPREQFF. The V gene is TRBV10-3, the J gene TRBJ2-1; perhaps D is TRBD1 or TRBD2 (5 bases each). The V end was cut by 3 bases, the J end by 10 bases, with 16 bases between. Germline CDR1 is ENHRY and CDR2 is SYGVKD. This CDR3 has 14 residues.

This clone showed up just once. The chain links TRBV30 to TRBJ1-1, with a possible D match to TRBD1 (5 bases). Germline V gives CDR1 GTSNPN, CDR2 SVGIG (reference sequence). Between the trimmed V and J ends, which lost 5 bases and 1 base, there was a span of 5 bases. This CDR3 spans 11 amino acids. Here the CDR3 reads CAWDRNTEAFF. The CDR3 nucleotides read TGTGCCTGGGACAGGAACACTGAAGCTTTCTTT.

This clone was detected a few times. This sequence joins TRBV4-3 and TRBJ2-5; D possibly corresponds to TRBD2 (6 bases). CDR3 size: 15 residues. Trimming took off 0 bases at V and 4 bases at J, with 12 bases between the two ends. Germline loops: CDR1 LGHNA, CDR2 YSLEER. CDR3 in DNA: TGCGCCAGCAGCCAAGATCCGGGACTTTCAGAGACCCAGTACTTC. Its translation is CASSQDPGLSETQYF.

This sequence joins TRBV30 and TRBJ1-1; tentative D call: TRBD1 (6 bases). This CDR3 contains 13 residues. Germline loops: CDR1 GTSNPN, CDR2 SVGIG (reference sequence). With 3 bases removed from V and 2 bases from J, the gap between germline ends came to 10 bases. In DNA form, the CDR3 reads TGTGCCTGGAGAGCCGGGGGCAACACTGAAGCTTTCTTT. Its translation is CAWRAGGNTEAFF.

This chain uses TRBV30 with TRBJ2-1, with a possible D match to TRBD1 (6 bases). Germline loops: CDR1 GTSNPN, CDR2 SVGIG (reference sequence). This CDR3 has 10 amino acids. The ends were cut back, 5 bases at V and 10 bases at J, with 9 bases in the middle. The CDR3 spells CAWYRVEQFF. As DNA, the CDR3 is TGTGCCTGGTACAGGGTGGAGCAGTTCTTC.

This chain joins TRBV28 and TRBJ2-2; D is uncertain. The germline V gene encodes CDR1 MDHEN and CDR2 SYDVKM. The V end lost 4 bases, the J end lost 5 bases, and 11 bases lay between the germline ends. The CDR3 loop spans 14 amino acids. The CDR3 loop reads CASSSWTATGELFF. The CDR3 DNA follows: TGTGCCAGCAGTTCGTGGACGGCGACCGGGGAGCTGTTTTTT.

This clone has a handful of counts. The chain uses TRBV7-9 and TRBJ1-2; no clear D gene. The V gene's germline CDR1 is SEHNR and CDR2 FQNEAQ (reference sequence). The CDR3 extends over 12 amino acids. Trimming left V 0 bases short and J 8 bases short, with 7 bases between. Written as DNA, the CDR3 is TGTGCCAGCAGCTTAGCAAGCGAAGGCTACACCTTC. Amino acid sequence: CASSLASEGYTF.

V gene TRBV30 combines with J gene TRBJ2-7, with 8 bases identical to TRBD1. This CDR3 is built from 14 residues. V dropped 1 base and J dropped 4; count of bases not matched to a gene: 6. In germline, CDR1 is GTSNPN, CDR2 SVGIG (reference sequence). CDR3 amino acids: CAWSGRGPSYEQYF. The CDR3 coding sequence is TGTGCCTGGAGTGGCAGGGGGCCTTCGTACGAGCAGTACTTC.